Sequencing of this T cell receptor beta chain was carried out in a study of shared clonotypes between healthy human individuals. Only CD45RO-negative cells positively selected for CCR7 counted as naive CD8 cells, so terminally differentiated effector memory CD45RA+ cells were excluded. This CDR3 has 13 residues. With V trimmed by 6 bases and J by 4 bases, 3 bases remained unmatched. Per germline, CDR1 SNHLY and CDR2 FYNNEI. Using immunoSEQ multiplex PCR, the repertoire was profiled, and TCRdb retains in-frame clones only, with some absent. There are roughly 590,000 clones in the sample; nearly 97% occur only once, and around 0.097% lies in the top ten.

The J gene is TRBJ1-1, the V gene TRBV2; 9 bases match TRBD1. Sequenced input: naive CD8+ T cells sorted from blood. This clonotype was obtained from a woman aged 25 to 39 in good health. CDR3 nucleotide sequence: TGTGCCAGCAGGGACAGGGGAGGCACTGAAGCTTTCTTT. Protein: CASRDRGGTEAFF.